Below are 25 T cell receptor beta chains sequenced from a single sample in a study of shared clonotypes between healthy human individuals. Cells designated naive CD8 were CD45RO-negative and were positively selected for CCR7, with terminally differentiated effector memory CD45RA+ cells excluded. Sequencing used immunoSEQ multiplex PCR; TCRdb keeps in-frame clones, though not all of them. In the table there are some 2,000,000 clones, around 96% of which are singletons. Sequenced: naive CD8+ T cells sorted from blood. The receptors stem from a man between 18 and 29 years old in good health.

The rearrangement joins TRBV5-1 to TRBJ2-7; TRBD2 agrees at 7 bases. The CDR3 covers 17 residues. Per the germline V gene, CDR1 is SGHRS and CDR2 is YFSETQ. The V segment lost 0 bases and the J segment 1 base; nucleotides outside the gene matches: 10. The CDR3 nucleotides read TGCGCCAGCAGCTTGGAAGGTAGCGGGCTCCTTTCCTACGAGCAGTACTTC. It codes for CASSLEGSGLLSYEQYF.

This chain joins TRBV28 and TRBJ2-2; 11 nucleotides align to TRBD1. Germline trimming cut 3 bases from V and 5 bases from J; bases unmatched to any gene: 11. From germline, CDR1 is MDHEN and CDR2 SYDVKM. CDR3 length equals 18 residues. CDR3 nucleotides: TGTGCCAGCAGTTTCCTTGCCACCGGGACAGGGGGTACCGGGGAGCTGTTTTTT. This codes for CASSFLATGTGGTGELFF.

The chain links TRBV4-3 to TRBJ2-3; TRBD2 agrees at 7 bases. The V gene's germline CDR1 is LGHNA and CDR2 YSLEER. With 1 base clipped from V and 2 bases from J, the junction kept 9 bases outside the gene matches. The CDR3 sequence is 17 residues long. CDR3 residues: CASSQVGLAAATDTQYF. The CDR3 DNA follows: TGCGCCAGCAGCCAAGTTGGGCTAGCGGCTGCCACAGATACGCAGTATTTT.

The chain couples TRBV7-6 to TRBJ1-4, with 8 bases that match TRBD1. V shed 5 bases, J shed 6 bases, and the junction held 5 bases outside the gene matches. This CDR3 contains 14 residues. Germline assignment: CDR1 SGHVS and CDR2 FNYEAQ. As DNA, the CDR3 is TGTGCCAGCAGCCCGGACAGGGTTGATGAAAAACTGTTTTTT. Translating it yields CASSPDRVDEKLFF. The full variable domain, completed using reference TRBV7-6 and TRBJ1-4, is GAGVSQSPRYKVTKRGQDVALRCDPISGHVSLYWYRQALGQGPEFLTYFNYEAQQDKSGLPNDRFSAERPEGSISTLTIQRTEQRDSAMYRCASSPDRVDEKLFFGSGTQLSVL.

About this clone: The identical CDR3 is also encoded by other nucleotide sequences in the sample. The chain is built from TRBV6-1 and TRBJ2-7; D may be TRBD1 or TRBD2 (5 bases each). The CDR3 is 15 residues long. Germline V gene data show CDR1 as MNHNS and CDR2 as SASEGT. Trimming removed 0 bases from V and 2 bases from J, with 11 bases in between. This chain's CDR3 is CASSEAGTATYEQYF. In DNA form, the CDR3 reads TGTGCCAGCAGTGAAGCCGGGACGGCGACCTACGAGCAGTACTTC.

The J gene is TRBJ2-7, the V gene TRBV9; D possibly uses TRBD1 or TRBD2 (6 bases each). The CDR3 totals 14 residues. CDR1 and CDR2 from the germline V gene are SGDLS and YYNGEE. Trimming took off 3 bases at V and 5 bases at J, with 15 bases between the two ends. CDR3 nucleotide sequence: TGTGCCAGCAGCGAGGGGGGCAGGGCGGACGAGCAGTACTTC. Translating gives CASSEGGRADEQYF. The variable domain in full, completed from reference TRBV9 and TRBJ2-7, reads DSGVTQTPKHLITATGQRVTLRCSPRSGDLSVYWYQQSLDQGLQFLIQYYNGEERAKGNILERFSAQQFPDLHSELNLSSLELGDSALYFCASSEGGRADEQYFGPGTRLTVT.

The rearrangement links TRBV4-1 to TRBJ2-3, with TRBD1 identical over 8 bases. Germline loops: CDR1 MGHRA, CDR2 YSYEKL. Trimming cost V 1 base and J 6 bases; bases outside gene matches: 6. The CDR3 extends over 15 amino acids. CDR3 nucleotides: TGCGCCAGCAGCCAAGGATGGGCAGGGGGCGATACGCAGTATTTT. Protein: CASSQGWAGGDTQYF.

The J gene is TRBJ2-3, the V gene TRBV6-6, with 8 bases matching TRBD1. The germline gives CDR1 MNHNY, CDR2 SVGAGI (reference sequence). The J segment lost 4 bases and the V segment lost 5 bases, leaving 8 bases of the junction unmatched. The CDR3 has 15 amino acids. The DNA for the CDR3 is TGTGCCAGCAGTCAACTGGACAGGGCCTCAGATACGCAGTATTTT. Translating gives CASSQLDRASDTQYF.

This chain connects TRBV4-1 to TRBJ2-7; D possibly matches TRBD1 or TRBD2 (5 bases each). CDR1 and CDR2 from the germline V gene are MGHRA and YSYEKL. The CDR3 runs to 16 residues. The V end lost 3 bases, the J end lost 6 bases, and 21 bases lay between the germline ends. CDR3 sequence reads: CASSQAGRDLGGEQYF. CDR3 DNA sequence: TGCGCCAGCAGCCAGGCCGGCAGGGACCTTGGGGGCGAGCAGTACTTC.

Here the CDR3 DNA reads TGTGCCAGCAGCGACCCCGCGGGGACAGGGGGCAGATCTCCCACCTACGAGCAGTACTTC. It codes for CASSDPAGTGGRSPTYEQYF. The rearrangement uses TRBV9 and TRBJ2-7; the match to TRBD1 covers 12 bases. This CDR3 comprises 20 residues. In germline, CDR1 is SGDLS, CDR2 YYNGEE. V trimming: 3 bases; J trimming: 2 bases; junction bases outside the gene matches: 18.

The chain links TRBV7-3 to TRBJ2-1; D is uncertain. Trimming took 5 bases from V and 6 from J, leaving 11 bases between them. CDR1 is SGHTA and CDR2 is FQGTGA in the germline V gene. The CDR3 totals 13 residues. The CDR3 DNA is TGTGCCAGCAGCGAGACCCCGGGCAATGAGCAGTTCTTC. Its translation is CASSETPGNEQFF. Together with reference TRBV7-3 and TRBJ2-1, the CDR3 gives the full variable domain: GAGVSQTPSNKVTEKGKYVELRCDPISGHTALYWYRQSLGQGPEFLIYFQGTGAADDSGLPNDRFFAVRPEGSVSTLKIQRTERGDSAVYLCASSETPGNEQFFGPGTRLTVL.

The V and J genes are TRBV5-4 and TRBJ2-5; D gene unclear. Germline CDR1 reads SGHNT; CDR2 reads YYREEE (reference sequence). The CDR3 runs to 14 residues. V dropped 4 bases and J dropped 0 bases, with 10 bases sitting between them. The CDR3 bases are TGTGCCAGCAGCCCGGACCCGGACCAAGAGACCCAGTACTTC. The encoded protein is CASSPDPDQETQYF.

This clone came up once. The J gene is TRBJ2-3, the V gene TRBV27; 15 bases align to TRBD2. V shed 5 bases, J shed 2 bases, and the junction held 8 bases outside the gene matches. The V gene's germline CDR1 is MNHEY and CDR2 SMNVEV (reference sequence). The CDR3 has 18 residues. The CDR3: CASSPGLAGGPDTDTQYF. The CDR3 DNA is TGTGCCAGCAGTCCTGGACTAGCGGGAGGGCCTGACACAGATACGCAGTATTTT.

J is TRBJ1-1 and V is TRBV12-5; 7 positions match TRBD1. The CDR3 extends over 13 amino acids. V lost 6 bases to trimming and J lost 1 base; unmatched junction nucleotides: 2. Germline V gene data show CDR1 as LGHNT and CDR2 as FRNRAP. DNA of the CDR3: TGTGCTAGTGGACAGGGGTGGAACACTGAAGCTTTCTTT. It is translated as CASGQGWNTEAFF.

The genes are TRBV7-9 and TRBJ2-1; 8 bases agree with TRBD2. J lost 3 bases, V lost 5 bases, and 3 bases had no gene match. Germline values: CDR1 SEHNR, CDR2 FQNEAQ (reference sequence). The CDR3 has 14 residues. The CDR3, as DNA: TGTGCCAGCAGCGTAACTAGCGGCTACAATGAGCAGTTCTTC. Translation gives CASSVTSGYNEQFF.

The gene calls are TRBV6-1 and TRBJ1-4; D may be TRBD1 (6 bases). Germline CDR1 is MNHNS and CDR2 is SASEGT. CDR3 size: 12 residues. Trimming stripped 6 bases from V and 8 bases from J, with 10 bases between. CDR3 nucleotide sequence: TGTGCCAGCAGGGACAGTCGGGAAAAACTGTTTTTT. Amino acids: CASRDSREKLFF.

Worth noting for this clone: Other nucleotide sequences in the sample specify the same CDR3. The chain is built from TRBV9 and TRBJ2-7; no reliable D call. V lost 0 bases and J lost 0, with 10 bases in between. The CDR3 consists of 15 residues. CDR1 and CDR2 from the germline V gene are SGDLS and YYNGEE. CDR3 loop: CASSVGPGSSYEQYF. The CDR3 DNA reads as TGTGCCAGCAGCGTAGGGCCCGGAAGCTCCTACGAGCAGTACTTC.

This chain connects TRBV30 to TRBJ2-2; D is unresolved. Germline V CDR1 and CDR2: GTSNPN, SVGIG (reference sequence). The CDR3 is 15 amino acids. V was clipped by 0 bases and J by 2 bases, with 10 bases between them. The CDR3 reads CAWSVLGGNTGELFF. The CDR3, as DNA: TGTGCCTGGAGTGTATTGGGTGGAAACACCGGGGAGCTGTTTTTT. Filled out from reference TRBV30 and TRBJ2-2, the complete variable domain reads SQTIHQWPATLVQPVGSPLSLECTVEGTSNPNLYWYRQAAGRGLQLLFYSVGIGQISSEVPQNLSASRPQDRQFILSSKKLLLSDSGFYLCAWSVLGGNTGELFFGEGSRLTVL.

V is TRBV5-5 and J is TRBJ2-7, with D perhaps matching TRBD1 (7 bases). This CDR3 comprises 14 residues. CDR1 SGHKS and CDR2 YYEKEE come from the germline V gene (reference sequence). V gave up 5 bases and J gave up 2 bases, with 14 bases separating them. The CDR3: CASRAGGGPYEQYF. The CDR3 nucleotides are TGTGCCAGCAGGGCAGGGGGAGGACCCTACGAGCAGTACTTC.

The chain uses TRBV11-1 and TRBJ2-1, with D tentatively TRBD1 (7 bases). This CDR3 has 15 amino acids. Trimming removed 2 bases from V and 3 bases from J, with 11 bases in between. CDR1 is SGHAT, CDR2 FQDESV, per germline (reference sequence). The CDR3 spells CASSLSGGLYNEQFF. CDR3 DNA: TGTGCCAGCAGCTTATCAGGGGGACTCTACAATGAGCAGTTCTTC. Looking up the rest from reference TRBV11-1 and TRBJ2-1 gives the full variable domain: EAEVAQSPRYKITEKSQAVAFWCDPISGHATLYWYRQILGQGPELLVQFQDESVVDDSQLPKDRFSAERLKGVDSTLKIQPAELGDSAMYLCASSLSGGLYNEQFFGPGTRLTVL.

The genes are TRBV5-4 and TRBJ2-2, with no clear D. The CDR3 is 17 amino acids. Deletions cut 0 bases from V and 0 bases from J, with 12 bases between. In germline, CDR1 is SGHNT, CDR2 YYREEE (reference sequence). The DNA for the CDR3 is TGTGCCAGCAGCTTGGTATGGGCTCCCCCGAACACCGGGGAGCTGTTTTTT. Residues: CASSLVWAPPNTGELFF.

This clone was counted a single time. CDR3 nucleotide sequence: TGCAGCGTCCTAGCGGGGAGTAATGAGCAGTTCTTC. It is translated as CSVLAGSNEQFF. The rearrangement joins TRBV29-1 to TRBJ2-1, with 9 bases fitting TRBD2. Germline CDR1 is SQVTM and CDR2 is ANQGSEA. CDR3 length: 12 residues. V shed 6 bases and J 7 bases; nucleotides not matched to a gene: 4.

The chain employs TRBV19 and TRBJ2-1; 11 bases fit TRBD2. Germline loops: CDR1 LNHDA, CDR2 SQIVND (reference sequence). Germline trimming cut 5 bases from V and 6 bases from J; bases unmatched to any gene: 6. There are 15 residues in the CDR3. Here the CDR3 DNA reads TGTGCCAGTAGTCTCACTAGCGGGAGAAGCAATGAGCAGTTCTTC. Residues: CASSLTSGRSNEQFF.

The chain couples TRBV6-6 to TRBJ1-4; D is undetermined. Trimming took 6 bases from V and 5 from J, leaving 19 bases between them. This CDR3 spans 16 amino acids. CDR1 is MNHNY, CDR2 SVGAGI, per germline (reference sequence). The DNA for the CDR3 is TGTGCCAGCAGCCCCCTCGGGGAAGGAATAAATGAAAAACTGTTTTTT. The encoded protein is CASSPLGEGINEKLFF.

The chain has TRBV4-1 and TRBJ1-2; D call uncertain. The CDR3 spans 14 residues. The V gene's germline CDR1 is MGHRA and CDR2 YSYEKL. V gave up 0 bases and J gave up 4 bases, with 9 bases separating them. The CDR3 coding sequence is TGCGCCAGCAGCCAAGAACAGATTACCTATGGCTACACCTTC. Amino acid sequence: CASSQEQITYGYTF.